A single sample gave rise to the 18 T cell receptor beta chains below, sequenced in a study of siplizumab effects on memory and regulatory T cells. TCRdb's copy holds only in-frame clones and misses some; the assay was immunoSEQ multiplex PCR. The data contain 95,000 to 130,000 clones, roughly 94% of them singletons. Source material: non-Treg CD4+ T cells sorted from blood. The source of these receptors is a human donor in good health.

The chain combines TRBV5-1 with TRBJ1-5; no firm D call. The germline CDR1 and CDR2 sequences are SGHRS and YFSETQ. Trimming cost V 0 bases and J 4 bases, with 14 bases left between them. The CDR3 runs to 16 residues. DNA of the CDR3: TGCGCCAGCAGCTTGGGGGATACCCGGGGTAATCAGCCCCAGCATTTT. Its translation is CASSLGDTRGNQPQHF.

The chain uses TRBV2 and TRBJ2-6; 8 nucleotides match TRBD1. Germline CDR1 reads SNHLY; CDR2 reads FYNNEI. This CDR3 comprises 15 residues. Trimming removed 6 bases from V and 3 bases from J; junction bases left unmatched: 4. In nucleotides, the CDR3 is TGTGCCAGCAGGGACAGGGTAGGTGGGGCCAACGTCCTGACTTTC. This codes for CASRDRVGGANVLTF.

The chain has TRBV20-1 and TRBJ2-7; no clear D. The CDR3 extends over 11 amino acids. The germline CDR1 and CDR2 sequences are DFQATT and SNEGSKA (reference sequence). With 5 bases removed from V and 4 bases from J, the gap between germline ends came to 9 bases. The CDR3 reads CSAPQRYEQYF. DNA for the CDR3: TGCAGTGCTCCACAGCGATACGAGCAGTACTTC.

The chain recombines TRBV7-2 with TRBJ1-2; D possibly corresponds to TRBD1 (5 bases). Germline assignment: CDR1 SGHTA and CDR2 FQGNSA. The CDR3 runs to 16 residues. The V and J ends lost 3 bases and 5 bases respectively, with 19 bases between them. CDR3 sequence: CASSFDRDPRLYGYTF. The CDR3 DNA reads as TGTGCCAGCAGCTTTGACAGAGATCCGAGACTATATGGCTACACCTTC.

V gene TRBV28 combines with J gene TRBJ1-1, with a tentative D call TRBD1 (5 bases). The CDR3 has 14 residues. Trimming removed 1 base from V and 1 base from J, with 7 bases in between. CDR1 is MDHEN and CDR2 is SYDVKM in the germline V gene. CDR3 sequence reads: CASSLFGGNTEAFF. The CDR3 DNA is TGTGCCAGCAGTTTATTTGGGGGGAACACTGAAGCTTTCTTT.

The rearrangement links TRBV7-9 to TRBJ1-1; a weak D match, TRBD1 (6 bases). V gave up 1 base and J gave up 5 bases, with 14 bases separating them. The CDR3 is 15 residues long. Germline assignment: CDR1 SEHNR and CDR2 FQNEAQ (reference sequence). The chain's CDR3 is CASSLGPGGGTEAFF. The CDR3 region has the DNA TGTGCCAGCAGCTTAGGGCCCGGGGGCGGTACTGAAGCTTTCTTT.

DNA of the CDR3: TGTGCCAGCAGCCAAGAGGCGAGAAACAATGAGCAGTTCTTC. This encodes CASSQEARNNEQFF. The chain combines TRBV7-7 with TRBJ2-1; no clear D. The V end was cut by 5 bases, the J end by 5 bases, with 13 bases between. Germline V lookup: CDR1 SSHAT, CDR2 FNYEAQ (reference sequence). CDR3 size: 14 residues.

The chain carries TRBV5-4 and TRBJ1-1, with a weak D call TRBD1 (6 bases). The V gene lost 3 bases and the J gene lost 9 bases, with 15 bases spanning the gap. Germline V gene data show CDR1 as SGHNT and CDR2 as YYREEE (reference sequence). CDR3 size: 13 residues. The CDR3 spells CASSSEGDRQAFF. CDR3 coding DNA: TGTGCCAGCAGCTCAGAGGGGGACCGCCAAGCTTTCTTT.

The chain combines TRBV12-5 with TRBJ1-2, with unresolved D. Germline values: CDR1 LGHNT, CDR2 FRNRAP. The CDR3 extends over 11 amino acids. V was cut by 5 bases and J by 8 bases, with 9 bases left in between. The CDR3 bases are TGTGCTAGTGGTAATCCCCAAGGCTACACCTTC. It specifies CASGNPQGYTF.

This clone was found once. The CDR3 loop reads CASSFRQVGETQYF. As DNA, the CDR3 is TGCGCCAGCAGCTTCCGACAGGTCGGGGAGACCCAGTACTTC. The chain employs TRBV5-1 and TRBJ2-5; D possibly corresponds to TRBD1 (6 bases). Deletions cut 2 bases from V and 5 bases from J, with 13 bases between. Germline loops: CDR1 SGHRS, CDR2 YFSETQ. CDR3 size: 14 residues.

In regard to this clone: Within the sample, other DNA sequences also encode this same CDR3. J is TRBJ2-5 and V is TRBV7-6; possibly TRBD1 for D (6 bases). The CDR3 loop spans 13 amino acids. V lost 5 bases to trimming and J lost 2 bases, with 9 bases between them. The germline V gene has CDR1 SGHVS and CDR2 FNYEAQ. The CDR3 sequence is CASSRDRQETQYF. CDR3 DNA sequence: TGTGCCAGCAGCCGTGACAGGCAAGAGACCCAGTACTTC.

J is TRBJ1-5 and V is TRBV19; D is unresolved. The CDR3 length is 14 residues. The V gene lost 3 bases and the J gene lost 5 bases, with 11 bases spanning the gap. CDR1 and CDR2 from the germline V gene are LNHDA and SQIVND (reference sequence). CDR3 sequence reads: CASSILGRDQPQHF. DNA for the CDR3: TGTGCCAGTAGTATCCTAGGGAGGGATCAGCCCCAGCATTTT.

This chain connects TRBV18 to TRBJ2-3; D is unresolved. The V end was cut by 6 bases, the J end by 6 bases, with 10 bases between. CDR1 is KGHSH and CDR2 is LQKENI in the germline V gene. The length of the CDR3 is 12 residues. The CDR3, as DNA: TGTGCCAGCTCCCGAGACCGGGATACGCAGTATTTT. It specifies CASSRDRDTQYF.

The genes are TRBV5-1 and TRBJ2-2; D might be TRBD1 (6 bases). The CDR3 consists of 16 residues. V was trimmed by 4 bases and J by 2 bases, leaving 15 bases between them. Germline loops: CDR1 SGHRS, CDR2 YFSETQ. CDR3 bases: TGCGCCAGCAGCCTCACACAGGGATACAACACCGGGGAGCTGTTTTTT. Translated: CASSLTQGYNTGELFF.

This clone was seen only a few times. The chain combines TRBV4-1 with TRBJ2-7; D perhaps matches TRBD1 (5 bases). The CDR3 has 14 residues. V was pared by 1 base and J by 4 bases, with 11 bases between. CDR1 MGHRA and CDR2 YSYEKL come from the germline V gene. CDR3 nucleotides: TGCGCCAGCAGCCAAGCGGAACAGGCTTACGAGCAGTACTTC. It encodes CASSQAEQAYEQYF.

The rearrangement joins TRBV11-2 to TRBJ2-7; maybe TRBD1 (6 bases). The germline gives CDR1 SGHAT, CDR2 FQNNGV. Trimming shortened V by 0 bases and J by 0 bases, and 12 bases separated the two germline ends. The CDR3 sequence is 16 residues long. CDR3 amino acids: CASSLDVLDSSYEQYF. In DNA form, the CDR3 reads TGTGCCAGCAGCTTAGATGTTTTGGACAGCTCCTACGAGCAGTACTTC.

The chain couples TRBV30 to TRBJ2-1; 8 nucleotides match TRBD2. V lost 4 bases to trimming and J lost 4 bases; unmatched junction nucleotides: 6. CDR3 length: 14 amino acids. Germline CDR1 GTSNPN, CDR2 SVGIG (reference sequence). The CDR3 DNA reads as TGTGCCTGGACGGCGGGAGGCGAATACAATGAGCAGTTCTTC. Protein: CAWTAGGEYNEQFF.

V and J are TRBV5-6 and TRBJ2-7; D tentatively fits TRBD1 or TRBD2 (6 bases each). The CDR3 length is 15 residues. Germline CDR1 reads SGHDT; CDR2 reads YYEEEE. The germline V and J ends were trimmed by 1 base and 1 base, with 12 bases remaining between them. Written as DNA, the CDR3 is TGTGCCAGCAGCTTGTTCTCGGGGGCTTCCTACGAGCAGTACTTC. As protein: CASSLFSGASYEQYF.